These 32 T cell receptor beta chains were all obtained from the same sample, sequenced in a study of cytomegalovirus exposure and HLA in healthy donors. PCR employed 60 Vbeta and 13 Jbeta primers. The data were produced by immunoSEQ multiplex PCR, yet TCRdb's version contains in-frame clones alone and is incomplete. This table has some 110,000 clones, 70% to 75% appearing once. The sequenced sample was PBMCs. These receptors originate from a man aged 40-55 years in good health and CMV-seronegative.

J is TRBJ1-2 and V is TRBV5-6, with D tentatively TRBD1 (6 bases). V was shortened by 0 bases and J by 5 bases, with 8 bases between the two germline ends. CDR1 and CDR2 from the germline V gene are SGHDT and YYEEEE. The CDR3 extends over 13 amino acids. The DNA of the CDR3 is TGTGCCAGCAGCTTGGACAGGGTTTATGGCTACACCTTC. Residues: CASSLDRVYGYTF.

The chain couples TRBV4-1 to TRBJ2-5; tentative D call: TRBD1 (6 bases). The end of the DNA is better explained by TRBJ2-7, so the J call may be wrong. The CDR3 sequence is 16 residues long. Germline V gene data show CDR1 as MGHRA and CDR2 as YSYEKL. The CDR3 region has the DNA TGCGCCAGCCGACCCACAGGGCGGGCTAGCTCCTACGAGCAGTACTTC. Translating gives CASRPTGRASSYEQYF.

This clone was seen a handful of times. The V gene is TRBV30, the J gene TRBJ2-3, with 9 bases that match TRBD2. CDR1 is GTSNPN and CDR2 is SVGIG in the germline V gene (reference sequence). The CDR3 runs to 16 residues. J was trimmed by 6 bases and V by 0 bases; bases with no gene match: 10. The CDR3 reads CAWSVRGAGGADTQYF. The DNA for the CDR3 is TGTGCCTGGAGTGTACGGGGGGCGGGGGGGGCGGATACGCAGTATTTT.

This chain links TRBV10-2 with TRBJ1-1; D might be TRBD1 (6 bases). This CDR3 is built from 15 residues. Between the trimmed V and J ends, which lost 6 bases and 4 bases, there was a span of 18 bases. CDR1 WSHSY and CDR2 SAAADI come from the germline V gene. The chain's CDR3 is CASRDDGGQGTEAFF. The CDR3 DNA reads TGCGCCAGCAGGGACGACGGGGGGCAGGGCACTGAAGCTTTCTTT.

This rearrangement joins TRBV28 to TRBJ1-2; 7 bases agree with TRBD1. Germline V CDR1 and CDR2: MDHEN, SYDVKM. The V and J ends lost 11 bases and 1 base, in that order; junction bases with no gene match: 13. This CDR3 region has 15 residues. In DNA form, the CDR3 reads TGTGCCTACGCTAGACTTACAGGGGATAACTATGGCTACACCTTC. Encoded protein: CAYARLTGDNYGYTF.

The chain employs TRBV6-6 and TRBJ2-5; the D gene is possibly TRBD1 (5 bases). The DNA end is more similar to TRBJ2-7, so the J call may be wrong. Germline V gives CDR1 MNHNY, CDR2 SVGAGI (reference sequence). There are 13 residues in the CDR3. The CDR3 DNA is TGTGCCAGCAATTTAGGGGTCTCCTACGAGCAGTACTTC. This gives the protein CASNLGVSYEQYF.

This clone was detected only once. The chain employs TRBV28 and TRBJ1-5; no firm D call. This CDR3 region has 15 residues. Trimming cost V 2 bases and J 0 bases, with 8 bases left between them. Germline V gives CDR1 MDHEN, CDR2 SYDVKM. Here the CDR3 reads CASSLRQDSNQPQHF. The CDR3 coding sequence is TGTGCCAGCAGTTTACGGCAGGATAGCAATCAGCCCCAGCATTTT.

The V gene is TRBV18, the J gene TRBJ2-7; the D gene is possibly TRBD1 (6 bases). Germline V gene data show CDR1 as KGHSH and CDR2 as LQKENI. Between the trimmed V and J ends, which lost 4 bases and 2 bases, there was a span of 12 bases. This CDR3 is 14 amino acids long. The CDR3 sequence is CASSREGQAYEQYF. For the CDR3, the DNA is TGTGCCAGCTCACGAGAGGGACAAGCCTACGAGCAGTACTTC.

The chain joins TRBV15 to TRBJ1-2, with 7 bases identical to TRBD1. The CDR3 extends over 16 amino acids. Germline V gene sequence: CDR1 LNHNV, CDR2 YYDKDF (reference sequence). The junction had 8 bases not matched to a gene; V was cut back by 0 bases and J by 4 bases. The DNA of the CDR3 is TGTGCCACCAGCAGAGATGGCCGAGCAGGGGGCTATGGCTACACCTTC. Protein sequence: CATSRDGRAGGYGYTF.

The rearrangement joins TRBV28 to TRBJ2-2; 11 nucleotides match TRBD1. Germline CDR1 and CDR2: MDHEN and SYDVKM. V gave up 4 bases and J gave up 6 bases; unmatched junction bases: 4. The CDR3 is made up of 15 amino acids. The CDR3 loop is CASSYGQGASGELFF. CDR3 nucleotide sequence: TGTGCCAGCAGTTACGGACAGGGGGCGTCCGGGGAGCTGTTTTTT. The full variable domain, its missing parts supplied by reference TRBV28 and TRBJ2-2, is DVKVTQSSRYLVKRTGEKVFLECVQDMDHENMFWYRQDPGLGLRLIYFSYDVKMKEKGDIPEGYSVSREKKERFSLILESASTNQTSMYLCASSYGQGASGELFFGEGSRLTVL.

The chain combines TRBV2 with TRBJ1-1, with D possibly being TRBD1 (5 bases). Deletions cut 3 bases from V and 3 bases from J, with 11 bases between. The CDR3 runs 14 residues. CDR1 is SNHLY and CDR2 is FYNNEI in the germline V gene. The CDR3 reads CASSEVLGDTEAFF. CDR3 DNA sequence: TGTGCCAGCAGTGAGGTCCTAGGGGACACTGAAGCTTTCTTT.

The V gene is TRBV7-9, the J gene TRBJ2-7; a weak D match, TRBD2 (5 bases). The CDR3 has 16 residues. Trimming stripped 1 base from V and 3 bases from J, with 16 bases between. In germline, CDR1 is SEHNR, CDR2 FQNEAQ (reference sequence). The CDR3 region has the DNA TGTGCCAGCAGCTTAGTTGGACGCGGGTTCCACTACGAGCAGTACTTC. This codes for CASSLVGRGFHYEQYF.

The chain carries TRBV4-2 and TRBJ2-7; TRBD1 might be the D (5 bases). Germline V gives CDR1 LGHNA, CDR2 YNFKEQ. V was pared by 4 bases and J by 1 base, with 8 bases between. There are 13 residues in the CDR3. CDR3 loop: CASSPTESYEQYF. The DNA for the CDR3 is TGTGCCAGCAGCCCGACAGAATCCTACGAGCAGTACTTC.

The V and J genes are TRBV10-3 and TRBJ2-7; D possibly corresponds to TRBD1 (6 bases). The CDR3 sequence is 12 residues long. Germline V gives CDR1 ENHRY, CDR2 SYGVKD. Trimming left V 10 bases short and J 5 bases short, with 15 bases between. The CDR3 DNA reads TGTGCCACAACAGGGTCTCACGACGAGCAGTACTTC. It codes for CATTGSHDEQYF.

This clone was observed a few times. The chain combines TRBV5-4 with TRBJ2-7; 9 nucleotides match TRBD2. The CDR3 consists of 14 residues. Germline lookup yields CDR1 SGHNT and CDR2 YYREEE (reference sequence). The J segment lost 3 bases and the V segment lost 4 bases, leaving 5 bases of the junction unmatched. CDR3 coding DNA: TGTGCCAGCAGCACGGGACTAGCTGTCTACGAGCAGTACTTC. Translated: CASSTGLAVYEQYF.

The chain has TRBV4-3 and TRBJ2-2; perhaps TRBD1 as D (5 bases). V lost 0 bases and J 8 bases, leaving 13 bases between the germline ends. Germline lookup yields CDR1 LGHNA and CDR2 YSLEER. The CDR3 has 15 amino acids. CDR3 protein: CASSQDYRHGGELFF. As DNA, the CDR3 is TGCGCCAGCAGCCAAGATTACAGGCACGGGGGGGAGCTGTTTTTT.

V usage is TRBV7-6 and J usage is TRBJ2-5, with a weak D call TRBD2 (7 bases). Trimming took 5 bases from V and 5 from J, leaving 18 bases between them. Germline-derived CDR1 and CDR2 are SGHVS and FNYEAQ. The CDR3 is 15 residues long. For the CDR3, the DNA is TGTGCCAGCAGCCAGATGGGGGGGGCCGGGGAGACCCAGTACTTC. Encoded protein: CASSQMGGAGETQYF.

The chain links TRBV27 to TRBJ2-7, with TRBD1 as a possible D gene (5 bases). This CDR3 is built from 14 residues. V was trimmed by 5 bases and J by 3 bases, leaving 14 bases between them. The germline gives CDR1 MNHEY, CDR2 SMNVEV (reference sequence). The CDR3 here is CASSQRGHYYEQYF. DNA for the CDR3: TGTGCCAGCAGTCAACGAGGACACTACTACGAGCAGTACTTC.

This chain uses TRBV5-1 with TRBJ1-3, with a tentative D call TRBD1 (5 bases). Germline CDR1 is SGHRS and CDR2 is YFSETQ. The CDR3 is made up of 13 amino acids. Written as DNA, the CDR3 is TGCTCCTCCAGCGGGGGGTCCGGAAACACCATATATTTT. Translated: CSSSGGSGNTIYF.

This chain uses TRBV19 with TRBJ1-5; D not certain. V gave up 4 bases and J gave up 3 bases, with 7 bases separating them. The CDR3 sequence is 13 residues long. Germline V CDR1 and CDR2: LNHDA, SQIVND (reference sequence). CDR3 nucleotide sequence: TGTGCCAGTAGTACCACAGCCAATCAGCCCCAGCATTTT. This translates into CASSTTANQPQHF.

This chain connects TRBV27 to TRBJ1-5; D call uncertain. The germline V and J ends were trimmed by 7 bases and 2 bases, with 15 bases remaining between them. The CDR3 contains 15 residues. Germline V gene data show CDR1 as MNHEY and CDR2 as SMNVEV (reference sequence). The CDR3 DNA reads TGTGCCAGCAACCAGGAGGGTAGGGGCAATCAGCCCCAGCATTTT. Its translation is CASNQEGRGNQPQHF.

The CDR3 sequence is CASSGQTGNTEAFF. The CDR3 nucleotides read TGTGCCAGCAGTGGCCAGACAGGAAACACTGAAGCTTTCTTT. The rearrangement joins TRBV6-1 to TRBJ1-1; D may be TRBD1 (6 bases). V dropped 4 bases and J dropped 2 bases, with 11 bases sitting between them. CDR3 length: 14 residues. Looked up from germline, CDR1 is MNHNS and CDR2 is SASEGT.

This clone has only one observation. The V and J genes are TRBV4-1 and TRBJ1-5; maybe TRBD1 (6 bases). From germline, CDR1 is MGHRA and CDR2 YSYEKL. The V gene lost 6 bases and the J gene lost 2 bases, with 11 bases spanning the gap. This CDR3 has 14 residues. CDR3 residues: CASRDQGRNQPQHF. The CDR3 coding sequence is TGCGCCAGCAGAGACCAGGGGCGCAATCAGCCCCAGCATTTT.

The chain carries TRBV4-3 and TRBJ1-5, with D perhaps matching TRBD1 (6 bases). Germline CDR1 LGHNA, CDR2 YSLEER. The CDR3 is 15 residues long. V was clipped by 4 bases and J by 3 bases, with 13 bases between them. The CDR3 reads CASSPHTGINQPQHF. CDR3 DNA sequence: TGCGCCAGCAGCCCCCATACAGGGATCAATCAGCCCCAGCATTTT.

The chain has TRBV9 and TRBJ2-2; TRBD2 matches at 8 bases. CDR3 size: 15 residues. The germline V gene encodes CDR1 SGDLS and CDR2 YYNGEE. Trimming removed 0 bases from V and 5 bases from J; junction bases left unmatched: 3. CDR3 protein: CASSVGTSSTGELFF. The CDR3 region has the DNA TGTGCCAGCAGCGTAGGGACTAGCTCTACCGGGGAGCTGTTTTTT.

CDR3 DNA: TGTGCCAGCAGTTACTCGAACATCCCCTACGAGCAGTACTTC. Translated: CASSYSNIPYEQYF. The V and J genes are TRBV6-5 and TRBJ2-7; D uncertain. Trimming took 0 bases from V and 2 from J, leaving 8 bases between them. The germline CDR1 and CDR2 sequences are MNHEY and SVGAGI. The CDR3 extends over 14 amino acids.

The chain employs TRBV19 and TRBJ2-2, with TRBD2 matching over 10 bases. In germline, CDR1 is LNHDA, CDR2 SQIVND (reference sequence). The length of the CDR3 is 17 residues. V lost 4 bases, J lost 2 bases, and 7 bases stayed unmatched. CDR3 DNA: TGTGCCAGTAGTAATCTAGCGGGAGTAGGCAACACCGGGGAGCTGTTTTTT. Amino acids: CASSNLAGVGNTGELFF.

This chain joins TRBV6-5 and TRBJ1-5; D unresolved. The V gene's germline CDR1 is MNHEY and CDR2 SVGAGI. V lost 6 bases and J lost 4, with 16 bases in between. The CDR3 consists of 15 residues. This chain's CDR3 is CASRRGLDWNQPQHF. The CDR3 DNA reads TGTGCCAGCAGACGAGGGCTAGATTGGAATCAGCCCCAGCATTTT.

The rearrangement links TRBV6-5 to TRBJ2-5, with 7 bases that match TRBD2. CDR3 length equals 15 residues. Trimming cost V 0 bases and J 5 bases; bases outside gene matches: 6. Germline V CDR1 and CDR2: MNHEY, SVGAGI. The CDR3 nucleotides are TGTGCCAGCAGTTACTCGGGGCGGGAGAGGGAGACCCAGTACTTC. It specifies CASSYSGRERETQYF.

This clone was recorded once. This chain links TRBV14 with TRBJ2-3; D is ambiguous. Germline V gene sequence: CDR1 SGHDN, CDR2 FVKESK. The CDR3 has 13 residues. Trimming took 7 bases from V and 4 from J, leaving 12 bases between them. The CDR3 loop is CASNSIPADTQYF. The CDR3 nucleotides are TGTGCCAGCAACTCGATTCCCGCAGATACGCAGTATTTT.

This clone was counted only a few times. The CDR3 protein is CASSVRAGGVEETQYF. CDR3 nucleotide sequence: TGTGCCAGCAGCGTACGGGCGGGAGGGGTTGAAGAGACCCAGTACTTC. V gene TRBV9 combines with J gene TRBJ2-5; TRBD2 aligns across 9 bases. Unmatched junction bases numbered 7, after V lost 1 base and J lost 3 bases. The CDR3 sequence is 16 residues long. Germline CDR1 and CDR2: SGDLS and YYNGEE.

The J gene is TRBJ2-1, the V gene TRBV7-9, with 9 positions matching TRBD2. V trimming: 5 bases; J trimming: 8 bases; junction bases outside the gene matches: 13. Germline CDR1 reads SEHNR; CDR2 reads FQNEAQ (reference sequence). The CDR3 has 16 residues. The CDR3 DNA sequence: TGTGCCAGCAGCCCGCAGACTAGCGGAATAATGCATGAGCAGTTCTTC. Translated: CASSPQTSGIMHEQFF.